The clone carrying this T cell receptor beta chain occurred many times. The data originate from a study of metastatic and nonmetastatic thyroid tumors. Patients underwent thyroid surgery, and none had received any treatment before it. Study processing details: Building a distant-metastasis classifier for papillary thyroid cancer drew on CDR3 differences across clinicopathological groups. TCRdb re-clonotyped the PCR reads via MiXCR. The V and J calls come from TCRdb's annotation, not from the publication. Of about 89,000 clones listed, roughly an eighth are singletons. Losses at the gene ends were 3 bases for V and 4 bases for J; bases not matched to a gene: 6. The length of the CDR3 is 15 residues. Germline values: CDR1 DFQATT, CDR2 SNEGSKA (reference sequence).

The rearrangement uses TRBV20-1 and TRBJ2-7; 13 bases line up with TRBD2. The specimen sequenced was tumor tissue. The source is a female donor with papillary thyroid cancer or a benign thyroid nodule (not recorded which). Some clones in this sample may be carry-over from other donors' samples. In nucleotides, the CDR3 is TGCAGTGCTAGGGACGGGACTAGCGGGATTTACGAGCAGTACTTC. Translated, it gives CSARDGTSGIYEQYF.